This entry concerns a single T cell receptor (beta chain). This clonotype appeared many times. Its antigen has not been determined. Base quality data are lacking; no much larger clone is found one base away. Libraries came from 5' RACE. Sequencing took place on a NextSeq 500. To correct for sequencing error and PCR bias, the TCR library protocol tagged individual cDNA molecules with unique molecular identifiers. TCR alpha and beta chains were both sequenced, and the abundances of alpha and beta sequences in each sample were closely correlated with each other. Per the authors' processing: V gene, J gene and CDR3 annotation of TCR sequences was performed with Decombinator V4. TCRs were defined as expanded if a significant change between any two time points was detected under a Poisson model with p below 0.0001. TCR abundances were normalised to the total number of TCRs sequenced per sample and expressed as counts per million. A search of VDJdb, accessed on 1 November 2021, was run for TCRs annotated to CMV, EBV and SARS-CoV-2, with TCRs annotated for multiple antigens excluded. TCRdb took the public reads, trimmed them with fastp at Q25, ran MiXCR for clone calling and kept in-frame beta chains. Records with the same CDR3 protein are collapsed into one entry carrying the most frequent genes and DNA. The V and J calls, along with clone size, are taken from TCRdb and not from the paper's own processing. Recorded for this sample are roughly 58,000 distinct CDR3 sequences; around 10% of them occurred a single time. Jointly, the top ten make up roughly 10% of the sample.

The data are from a study of early T cells in non-severe SARS-CoV-2 infection listed by TCRdb under 2021. For the study in its entirety: Because TCR sequencing was done on bulk RNA from unsorted whole blood, the alpha and beta chains could not be paired. Beyond this particular receptor, the publication reports: VDJdb matching was skewed toward anti-spike CD8 responses and likely underestimated virus-specific expansions, missing private and CD4 specificities.

This was a case-control study nested in a cohort of healthcare workers in London, UK, who had nasopharyngeal swab PCR tests and blood samples taken every week. Healthcare workers were recruited during the week of the UK lockdown, between 23 and 31 March 2020, and followed weekly for up to about 15 weeks. The sample comprised whole blood. The TCR sequence derives from an adult who was a healthcare worker with PCR-confirmed SARS-CoV-2 infection or an uninfected control (not recorded which).

The CDR3 region reads CASSRSGNTIYF. Read as DNA, the sequence is TGTGCCAGCAGCCGTTCTGGAAACACCATATATTTT. The chain was built from TRBV14 and TRBJ1-3; the D gene lacks a confident call. V is shortened by 4 bases, J by 1 base, and the region joining them spans 2 bases. The germline V gene specifies SGHDN as CDR1 and FVKESK as CDR2. From cysteine to phenylalanine, the CDR3 is 12 amino acids long. The read is trimmed to its CDR3 DNA, 36 bases read in frame from base 1.